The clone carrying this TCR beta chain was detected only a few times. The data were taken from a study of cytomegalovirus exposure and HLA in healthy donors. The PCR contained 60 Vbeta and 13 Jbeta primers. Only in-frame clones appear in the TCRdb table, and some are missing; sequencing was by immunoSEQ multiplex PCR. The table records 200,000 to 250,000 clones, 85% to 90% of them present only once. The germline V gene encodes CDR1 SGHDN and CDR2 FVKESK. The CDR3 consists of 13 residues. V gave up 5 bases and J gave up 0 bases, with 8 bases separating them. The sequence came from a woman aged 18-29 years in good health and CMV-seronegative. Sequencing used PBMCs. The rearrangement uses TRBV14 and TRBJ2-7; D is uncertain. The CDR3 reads CASSFSYSYEQYF. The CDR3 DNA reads TGTGCCAGCAGCTTTAGCTACTCCTACGAGCAGTACTTC.